A selection of T cell receptor beta chains follows, all from one sample in a study of blood T cell repertoires in COVID-19. Assay used: immunoSEQ multiplex PCR; TCRdb lists only in-frame clones, some missing. The table shows about 260,000 clones, with just under 90% occurring only once. The sequencing sample was made of PBMCs or T cells enriched from blood (not recorded which). Every receptor here comes from a middle-aged man who had been exposed to COVID-19. The CDR3 runs from the conserved cysteine through the conserved F or W. Each record gives: D gene, J gene, V gene, clone size, CDR3 DNA, CDR3 protein. D genes are given only for firm matches. Some rows have no size entry. The others give once, few or many, or a class for an expanded clone.

d_gene: -
j_gene: TRBJ1-2
v_gene: TRBV12-3/TRBV12-4
abundance: -
CDR3nt: TGTGCCAGCAGTCGGACACCATTGGTCGGCTACACCTTC
CDR3aa: CASSRTPLVGYTF

d_gene: -
j_gene: TRBJ2-3
v_gene: TRBV25-1
abundance: -
CDR3nt: TGTGCCAGCAGGGACAGATACACAGATACGCAGTATTTT
CDR3aa: CASRDRYTDTQYF

d_gene: -
j_gene: TRBJ1-3
v_gene: TRBV11-2
abundance: -
CDR3nt: TGTGCCAGCAACCCAGACAGGATCTCTGGAAACACCATATATTTT
CDR3aa: CASNPDRISGNTIYF

d_gene: TRBD1
j_gene: TRBJ1-3
v_gene: TRBV2
abundance: -
CDR3nt: TGTGCCAGCAGCCCAGACAGGGGGTTTTCTGGAAACACCATATATTTT
CDR3aa: CASSPDRGFSGNTIYF

d_gene: -
j_gene: TRBJ2-5
v_gene: TRBV5-1
abundance: once
CDR3nt: TGCGCCAGCAGCCAGGGGTGGGGGGAGACCCAGTACTTC
CDR3aa: CASSQGWGETQYF

d_gene: -
j_gene: TRBJ2-2
v_gene: TRBV11-3
abundance: -
CDR3nt: TGTGCCAGCAGCCCAATTGCCGGGGAGCTGTTTTTT
CDR3aa: CASSPIAGELFF

d_gene: -
j_gene: TRBJ1-2
v_gene: TRBV3-1/TRBV3-2
abundance: -
CDR3nt: TGTGCCAGCAGCCAACTTGCTCAGGATGGCTACACCTTC
CDR3aa: CASSQLAQDGYTF

d_gene: -
j_gene: TRBJ1-1
v_gene: TRBV3-1/TRBV3-2
abundance: -
CDR3nt: TGTGCCAGCAGCCAAGATATCCGTTTAACGGGCACTGAAGCTTTCTTT
CDR3aa: CASSQDIRLTGTEAFF

d_gene: -
j_gene: TRBJ1-5
v_gene: TRBV28
abundance: -
CDR3nt: TGTGCCAGCAACCCAGGCGGGGGGGACGGCCATCAGCCCCAGCATTTT
CDR3aa: CASNPGGGDGHQPQHF

d_gene: -
j_gene: TRBJ2-2
v_gene: TRBV28
abundance: -
CDR3nt: TGTGCCAGCAGTTTGTGGACTCTAAGCAACACCGGGGAGCTGTTTTTT
CDR3aa: CASSLWTLSNTGELFF

d_gene: TRBD1
j_gene: TRBJ1-5
v_gene: TRBV19
abundance: -
CDR3nt: TGTGCCAGTAGTACCCTACAGGGGGTAGGGCAGCCCCAGCATTTT
CDR3aa: CASSTLQGVGQPQHF

d_gene: TRBD1
j_gene: TRBJ1-2
v_gene: TRBV2
abundance: few
CDR3nt: TGTGCCAGCAGTGACAGGGGGCGAAGCTATGGCTACACCTTC
CDR3aa: CASSDRGRSYGYTF

d_gene: -
j_gene: TRBJ2-5
v_gene: TRBV18
abundance: -
CDR3nt: TGTGCCAGCTCACCCCTTGGGGGGGAGACCCAGTACTTC
CDR3aa: CASSPLGGETQYF

d_gene: -
j_gene: TRBJ1-1
v_gene: TRBV10-3
abundance: -
CDR3nt: TGTGCCATCAGTGGCTTTGGGCTGAACACTGAAGCTTTCTTT
CDR3aa: CAISGFGLNTEAFF